The source of this T cell receptor beta chain is a study of T cells in women clearing cervical HPV infection. Overall study findings and caveats: Cases carried less TRBV6-7 than controls: about 0.1% versus 0.15%.

Germline-derived CDR1 and CDR2 are SGDLS and YYNGEE. The CDR3 is made up of 13 amino acids. The table came from immunoSEQ multiplex PCR; TCRdb's copy has only in-frame clones and leaves some out. There are tens of thousands of clones in the sample, with 3.5% to 4% held by the top ten. Details on this clone: The antigen is undetermined. The junction shows a germline mismatch at one end, possibly a read error. The read ends 3 residues shy of where the CDR3 ends; the end is completed using the germline J gene.

Sequenced: blood buffy coat. The TCR sequence derives from a woman aged 18 to 69 with a cervical HPV16 infection that either progressed to CIN3+ or cleared (not recorded which). V is TRBV9 and J is TRBJ2-5; no definite D call. The CDR3 DNA, read in part, is TGTGCCAACAGCGTAGGAGCACAAGAGACC. Translated: CANSVGAQET. The full CDR3 protein is CANSVGAQETQYF.